The next 23 T cell receptor beta chains were all read from a single sample in a study of cytomegalovirus exposure and HLA in healthy donors. In the PCR, 60 Vbeta and 13 Jbeta primers were used. TCRdb keeps only in-frame clones here, not all; method: immunoSEQ multiplex PCR. The sample records 100,000 to 150,000 clones, roughly 81% being singletons. Sequenced material: PBMCs. All receptors derive from a woman in her 30s in good health and CMV-seronegative.

CDR3 nucleotides: TGTGCCAGCAGCCGACGTGGACAGGGTACGGCTGATACGCAGTATTTT. This codes for CASSRRGQGTADTQYF. The chain joins TRBV14 to TRBJ2-3, with 8 bases matching TRBD1. This CDR3 comprises 16 residues. After removal of 4 bases from V and 6 bases from J, the junction contained 12 bases not matched to a gene. The germline V gene has CDR1 SGHDN and CDR2 FVKESK.

This chain links TRBV19 with TRBJ1-2, with 8 nucleotides matching TRBD1. Trimming at V came to 3 bases and at J to 7 bases, leaving 7 bases not matched to a gene. Germline assignment: CDR1 LNHDA and CDR2 SQIVND (reference sequence). The CDR3 loop spans 14 amino acids. The CDR3 is CASSMDRVPGGYTF. In nucleotides, the CDR3 is TGTGCCAGTAGTATGGACAGGGTGCCGGGTGGCTACACCTTC.

The V gene is TRBV30, the J gene TRBJ1-1; no reliable D call. This CDR3 comprises 12 residues. Germline CDR1 reads GTSNPN; CDR2 reads SVGIG (reference sequence). V was pared by 4 bases and J by 6 bases, with 12 bases between. DNA for the CDR3: TGTGCCTGGAACAGCCCTCGCTCTGAAGCTTTCTTT. This codes for CAWNSPRSEAFF.

This clone has only a few counts. The chain joins TRBV5-1 to TRBJ1-1, with D perhaps TRBD1 (6 bases). Germline values: CDR1 SGHRS, CDR2 YFSETQ. Between the trimmed V and J ends, which lost 0 bases and 4 bases, there was a span of 13 bases. This CDR3 is built from 15 residues. CDR3 amino acids: CASSLAAVGGTEAFF. CDR3 coding DNA: TGCGCCAGCAGCTTGGCAGCCGTAGGGGGCACTGAAGCTTTCTTT.

This clone was found once. The genes are TRBV4-2 and TRBJ1-2; no clear D gene. This CDR3 contains 16 residues. V was trimmed by 0 bases and J by 5 bases, leaving 16 bases between them. Germline CDR1 reads LGHNA; CDR2 reads YNFKEQ. The CDR3 loop is CASSQEMGRGGYGYTF. DNA of the CDR3: TGTGCCAGCAGCCAAGAAATGGGCCGGGGAGGGTATGGCTACACCTTC.

The V gene is TRBV4-2, the J gene TRBJ2-5, with D perhaps matching TRBD1 (5 bases). The CDR3 loop spans 15 amino acids. Trimming took off 1 base at V and 4 bases at J, with 13 bases between the two ends. Germline CDR1 and CDR2: LGHNA and YNFKEQ. CDR3 protein: CASSQVPGFGETQYF. As DNA, the CDR3 is TGTGCCAGCAGCCAAGTTCCAGGGTTCGGAGAGACCCAGTACTTC.

The chain carries TRBV4-2 and TRBJ2-1; 9 positions match TRBD2. The germline V gene encodes CDR1 LGHNA and CDR2 YNFKEQ. There are 17 residues in the CDR3. V shed 0 bases, J shed 3 bases, and the junction held 6 bases outside the gene matches. CDR3 sequence: CASSQDAGTSLYNEQFF. CDR3 DNA: TGTGCCAGCAGCCAAGACGCCGGGACTAGCCTCTACAATGAGCAGTTCTTC.

The chain recombines TRBV7-9 with TRBJ1-5; maybe TRBD1 (6 bases). This CDR3 is built from 13 residues. Germline-derived CDR1 and CDR2 are SEHNR and FQNEAQ (reference sequence). V lost 5 bases, J lost 4 bases, and 9 bases lay in between. CDR3 sequence reads: CASSPRGNQPQHF. As DNA, the CDR3 is TGTGCCAGCAGCCCCAGGGGAAATCAGCCCCAGCATTTT.

In its sample, this clone was seen once. This chain links TRBV15 with TRBJ1-1, with TRBD1 identical over 7 bases. The germline V gene encodes CDR1 LNHNV and CDR2 YYDKDF (reference sequence). The V segment lost 0 bases and the J segment 1 base; nucleotides outside the gene matches: 11. The CDR3 loop spans 18 amino acids. The chain's CDR3 is CATSRDPRQGSKNTEAFF. The DNA for the CDR3 is TGTGCCACCAGCAGAGACCCTCGACAGGGATCGAAGAACACTGAAGCTTTCTTT.

This sequence joins TRBV27 and TRBJ1-5; no clear D. Germline V gene data show CDR1 as MNHEY and CDR2 as SMNVEV (reference sequence). V was shortened by 1 base and J by 4 bases, with 17 bases between the two germline ends. CDR3 length: 17 residues. CDR3 in DNA: TGTGCCAGCAGTTTATTTCCAGGCCCCTTCCAGAATCAGCCCCAGCATTTT. Its translation: CASSLFPGPFQNQPQHF.

The gene calls are TRBV4-1 and TRBJ1-1; 10 bases align to TRBD1. V dropped 3 bases and J dropped 0; count of bases not matched to a gene: 4. The germline V gene has CDR1 MGHRA and CDR2 YSYEKL. CDR3 length: 16 residues. In DNA, the CDR3 is TGCGCCAGCAGCCAGAGACAGGGGGCCTTGAACACTGAAGCTTTCTTT. Its protein is CASSQRQGALNTEAFF.

J is TRBJ2-3 and V is TRBV2; D is perhaps TRBD2 (5 bases). Trimming shortened V by 6 bases and J by 0 bases, and 13 bases separated the two germline ends. Germline CDR1 SNHLY, CDR2 FYNNEI. This CDR3 contains 15 residues. The CDR3 sequence: CASSGLGYSTDTQYF. The CDR3 DNA reads as TGTGCCAGCAGCGGACTGGGGTATAGCACAGATACGCAGTATTTT.

This chain links TRBV4-1 with TRBJ1-4; no reliable D call. Germline V gives CDR1 MGHRA, CDR2 YSYEKL. Trimming left V 0 bases short and J 3 bases short, with 8 bases between. CDR3 size: 15 residues. CDR3 nucleotide sequence: TGCGCCAGCAGCCAAGAGGAGGTTGCTAATGAAAAACTGTTTTTT. As protein: CASSQEEVANEKLFF.

J is TRBJ2-7 and V is TRBV7-6; 12 bases are shared with TRBD2. Germline assignment: CDR1 SGHVS and CDR2 FNYEAQ. This CDR3 region has 16 residues. The V and J ends lost 0 bases and 2 bases, in that order; junction bases with no gene match: 2. The CDR3 loop reads CASSLAGLAGTYEQYF. CDR3 DNA: TGTGCCAGCAGCTTAGCCGGACTAGCGGGAACCTACGAGCAGTACTTC. The full variable domain, rest sourced from reference TRBV7-6 and TRBJ2-7, is GAGVSQSPRYKVTKRGQDVALRCDPISGHVSLYWYRQALGQGPEFLTYFNYEAQQDKSGLPNDRFSAERPEGSISTLTIQRTEQRDSAMYRCASSLAGLAGTYEQYFGPGTRLTVT.

The V gene is TRBV15, the J gene TRBJ1-5; 8 bases are a match to TRBD1. Trimming took 4 bases from V and 4 from J; bases not matched to a gene: 6. The CDR3 extends over 15 amino acids. Per the germline V gene, CDR1 is LNHNV and CDR2 is YYDKDF (reference sequence). CDR3 protein: CATSTAGGWNQPQHF. The CDR3 DNA sequence: TGTGCCACCAGCACCGCAGGGGGCTGGAATCAGCCCCAGCATTTT.

This sequence joins TRBV27 and TRBJ2-7; 10 bases line up with TRBD1. V was pared by 4 bases and J by 7 bases, with 7 bases of the junction left unmatched. This CDR3 region has 14 residues. Germline CDR1 reads MNHEY; CDR2 reads SMNVEV (reference sequence). CDR3 nucleotide sequence: TGTGCCAGCAGTTCTCGACAGGGGGCAGAGGAGCAGTACTTC. This translates into CASSSRQGAEEQYF.

A few counts support this clone. The rearrangement joins TRBV30 to TRBJ1-3; D is uncertain. CDR1 GTSNPN and CDR2 SVGIG come from the germline V gene (reference sequence). This CDR3 has 13 residues. V was shortened by 5 bases and J by 1 base, with 9 bases between the two germline ends. This CDR3 reads CAWDRRSGNTIYF. In DNA form, the CDR3 reads TGTGCCTGGGACCGGCGGTCTGGAAACACCATATATTTT.

The J gene is TRBJ1-1, the V gene TRBV5-1, with 9 bases fitting TRBD1. The V gene's germline CDR1 is SGHRS and CDR2 YFSETQ. This CDR3 spans 13 amino acids. The junction had 7 bases not matched to a gene; V was cut back by 6 bases and J by 7 bases. DNA of the CDR3: TGCGCCAGCACCCCGGGACAGGGAAATGAAGCTTTCTTT. Amino acid sequence: CASTPGQGNEAFF.

DNA of the CDR3: TGTGCCAGCAGCGTAGAAGGTTGGGGCGGGAGTGCCCAAGAGACCCAGTACTTC. Residues: CASSVEGWGGSAQETQYF. The chain combines TRBV9 with TRBJ2-5; the match to TRBD2 covers 7 bases. This CDR3 region has 18 residues. Germline CDR1 and CDR2: SGDLS and YYNGEE. The V segment lost 0 bases and the J segment 1 base; nucleotides outside the gene matches: 12.

This rearrangement joins TRBV5-4 to TRBJ2-5; D perhaps matches TRBD2 (5 bases). Germline CDR1 and CDR2: SGHNT and YYREEE (reference sequence). V was shortened by 0 bases and J by 5 bases, with 14 bases between the two germline ends. This CDR3 contains 15 residues. This CDR3 is CASSLERVWEETQYF. CDR3 DNA sequence: TGTGCCAGCAGCTTGGAGAGGGTATGGGAGGAGACCCAGTACTTC.

This clone was recorded once. The J gene is TRBJ1-6, the V gene TRBV6-1, with a tentative D call TRBD1 (5 bases). Between the trimmed V and J ends, which lost 11 bases and 3 bases, there was a span of 14 bases. Germline CDR1 reads MNHNS; CDR2 reads SASEGT. This CDR3 region has 14 residues. The CDR3 loop reads CACRAGVYNSPLHF. Written as DNA, the CDR3 is TGTGCCTGCCGCGCGGGGGTCTATAATTCACCCCTCCACTTT.

DNA for the CDR3: TGTGCAAGTCGGCCTGGGCCTAGCGGGAGGGCCGGTAAGATCGGGACCCAGTACTTC. It codes for CASRPGPSGRAGKIGTQYF. The chain employs TRBV12-2 and TRBJ2-5; no DNA check was done on the table's D call, TRBD2. TRBV12-2 is tagged as a pseudogene. The CDR3 runs to 19 residues.

This chain connects TRBV5-4 to TRBJ1-2; tentative D call: TRBD1 (5 bases). The CDR3 is made up of 13 amino acids. Trimming removed 7 bases from V and 8 bases from J, with 18 bases in between. From germline, CDR1 is SGHNT and CDR2 YYREEE (reference sequence). CDR3 nucleotides: TGTGCCAGCGGATGGGAGGGGCGCCTAGGCTACACCTTC. Protein product: CASGWEGRLGYTF.